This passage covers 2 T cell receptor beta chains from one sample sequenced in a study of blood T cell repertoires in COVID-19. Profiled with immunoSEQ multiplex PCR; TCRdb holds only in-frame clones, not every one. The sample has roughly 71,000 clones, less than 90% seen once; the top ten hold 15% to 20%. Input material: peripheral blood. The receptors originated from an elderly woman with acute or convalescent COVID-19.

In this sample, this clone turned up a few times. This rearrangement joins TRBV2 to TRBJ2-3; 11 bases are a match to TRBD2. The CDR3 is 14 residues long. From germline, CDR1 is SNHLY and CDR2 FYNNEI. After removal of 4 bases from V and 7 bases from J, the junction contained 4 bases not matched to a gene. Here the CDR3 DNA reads TGTGCCAGCAGTGGACTAGCGGGGACCAATACGCAGTATTTT. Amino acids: CASSGLAGTNTQYF.

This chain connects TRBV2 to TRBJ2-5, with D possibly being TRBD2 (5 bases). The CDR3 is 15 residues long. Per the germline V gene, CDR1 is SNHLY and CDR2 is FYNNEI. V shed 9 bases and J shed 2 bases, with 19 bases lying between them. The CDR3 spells CARRYTTKRQETQYF. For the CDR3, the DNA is TGTGCCAGAAGATATACGACTAAGCGGCAAGAGACCCAGTACTTC. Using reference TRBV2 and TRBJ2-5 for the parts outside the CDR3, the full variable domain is EPEVTQTPSHQVTQMGQEVILRCVPISNHLYFYWYRQILGQKVEFLVSFYNNEISEKSEIFDDQFSVERPDGSNFTLKIRSTKLEDSAMYFCARRYTTKRQETQYFGPGTRLLVL.